This is a list of T cell receptor beta chains from one sample in a study of T cell responses to AZD1222 COVID-19 vaccine. The repertoire was sequenced with immunoSEQ multiplex PCR; TCRdb's copy has only in-frame clones and lacks some. The sample holds 110,000 to 150,000 clones, roughly 90% seen once. Sample: peripheral blood, taken on day 0 of AZD1222 vaccination. The receptors come from an adult in good health. CDR3s include the opening cysteine and the closing phenylalanine or tryptophan. The D gene is left open where the match is weak. Rows may omit the clone size; those that give it use once, few, many or a size class.

>TRBJ1-2|TRBV5-6|TRBD1|-
TGTGCCAGCAGCTTAAGTGGGACAGGGGGATCTGGCTACACCTTC
CASSLSGTGGSGYTF
>TRBJ1-1|TRBV7-8|-|-
TGTGCCAGCAGCGCGACGTCAGTTCCTAGTGAAGCTTTCTTT
CASSATSVPSEAFF
>TRBJ2-3|TRBV5-1|-|-
TGCGCCAGCAGCTTAAAGGGCCCCACAGATACGCAGTATTTT
CASSLKGPTDTQYF
>TRBJ2-7|TRBV18|-|-
TGTGCCAGCTCACCACCAGATACTCAGTATGACGAGCAGTACTTC
CASSPPDTQYDEQYF
>TRBJ2-5|TRBV7-2|TRBD2|once
TGTGCCAGCAGCTTAGGGTTCCCCACTAGCGGGTGGGTGACCCAGTACTTC
CASSLGFPTSGWVTQYF
>TRBJ1-2|TRBV14|-|-
TGTGCCAGCAGTCGGGACCGATATGGCTACACCTTC
CASSRDRYGYTF
>TRBJ1-1|TRBV29-1|-|-
TGCAGCGTACTGGACAGCCTGAACACTGAAGCTTTCTTT
CSVLDSLNTEAFF
>TRBJ2-1|TRBV27|-|-
TGTGCCAGCCCGGGGCATCCGAATGAGCAGTTCTTC
CASPGHPNEQFF
>TRBJ2-5|TRBV12-3/TRBV12-4|-|-
TGTGCCAGCAGTTTAGTTGGGCAAGAGACCCAGTACTTC
CASSLVGQETQYF
>TRBJ1-1|TRBV6-5|-|once
TGTGCCAGCAGTTACGGGGGTGCTGAAGCTTTCTTT
CASSYGGAEAFF
>TRBJ2-7|TRBV20-1|-|-
TGCAGTGCTCCCGTCTTCGGCGAGCAGTACTTC
CSAPVFGEQYF
>TRBJ1-3|TRBV6-5|-|-
TGTGCCAGCATGTCTGGACAGTTCTCTGGAAACACCATATATTTT
CASMSGQFSGNTIYF
>TRBJ1-2|TRBV21-1|-|-
TGTGCCAGCAGCAAAGCGTGGGGGTTTGGGCCCCTAAACTATGGCTACACCTTC
CASSKAWGFGPLNYGYTF
>TRBJ1-2|TRBV7-2|-|-
TGTGCCAGCAGCTTAGCGCTGGGGGGCGATGGCTACACCTTC
CASSLALGGDGYTF
>TRBJ1-1|TRBV6-5|-|-
TGTGCCAGCTCCCCGGGGGCGGGCACTGAAGCTTTCTTT
CASSPGAGTEAFF
>TRBJ2-1|TRBV27|TRBD2|-
TGTGCCAGCAGTTTTAGCGGGCCCGTCGGGGGTTCCTACAATGAGCAGTTCTTC
CASSFSGPVGGSYNEQFF
>TRBJ2-7|TRBV7-2|TRBD1|-
TGTGCCAGCAGCTTACCCCGACAGGGTTCGGTCTACGAGCAGTACTTC
CASSLPRQGSVYEQYF
>TRBJ2-7|TRBV3-1/TRBV3-2|-|-
TGTGCCAGCAGCCAAGTTCCGGGACACTCCTACGAGCAGTACTTC
CASSQVPGHSYEQYF
>TRBJ1-1|TRBV6-2/TRBV6-3|-|-
TGTGCCAGCAGTCTTCTTACTGAAGCTTTCTTT
CASSLLTEAFF
>TRBJ2-3|TRBV27|-|-
TGTGCCAGCAGTCCCGACAGAGTCACAGATACGCAGTATTTT
CASSPDRVTDTQYF
>TRBJ2-1|TRBV5-1|-|-
TGCGCCAGCAGCTTATCCGACCCCTTCTACAATGAGCAGTTCTTC
CASSLSDPFYNEQFF
>TRBJ1-6|TRBV19|TRBD1|-
TGTGCCAGTGGACCTCAGGGGGCGGGATCACCCCTCCACTTT
CASGPQGAGSPLHF
>TRBJ2-7|TRBV6-2/TRBV6-3|-|-
TGTGCCAGCAGTTTCGGGGGCCCCTACGAGCAGTACTTC
CASSFGGPYEQYF
>TRBJ2-1|TRBV5-6|TRBD2|-
TGTGCCAGCAGCCCTCGGACTAGCGGGAGGTACAATGAGCAGTTCTTC
CASSPRTSGRYNEQFF
>TRBJ2-1|TRBV6-1|-|-
TGTGCCAGCAGTGAAGCGCTCCGTGGTGAGCAGTTCTTC
CASSEALRGEQFF
>TRBJ1-1|TRBV27|-|-
TGTGCCAGCAGTTTGGCCGAGGGGAACACTGAAGCTTTCTTT
CASSLAEGNTEAFF
>TRBJ2-7|TRBV4-2|-|-
TGTGCCAGCAGCCAAGTTGTAGGGGGGGGCTACGAGCAGTACTTC
CASSQVVGGGYEQYF
>TRBJ2-1|TRBV19|-|-
TGTGCCAGTACCAGAAACTGGGGGCGAGACTCCTACAATGAGCAGTTCTTC
CASTRNWGRDSYNEQFF
>TRBJ2-6|TRBV4-3|-|-
TGCGCCAGCAGCCGCTACAGGGCGGCGGGGGCCAACGTCCTGACTTTC
CASSRYRAAGANVLTF
>TRBJ2-5|TRBV7-3|-|-
TGTGCCAGCAGCTTAGTCCCGGGGGCGGCTGGGTGGGAGACCCAGTACTTC
CASSLVPGAAGWETQYF
>TRBJ1-5|TRBV9|-|once
TGTGCCAGCAGCAGGGGGTTAGGGCAGCCCCAGCATTTT
CASSRGLGQPQHF
>TRBJ2-7|TRBV11-2|TRBD1|-
TGTGCCAGCAGCTTAGAGGGGACAGCCGAGCAGTACTTC
CASSLEGTAEQYF
>TRBJ2-7|TRBV11-2|TRBD2|-
TGTGCCAGCAGGCGACTAGCAGCCTCCTACGAGCAGTACTTC
CASRRLAASYEQYF
>TRBJ2-6|TRBV7-3|-|-
TGTGCCAGCAGCCCGGGGGTCTCTGGGGCCAACGTCCTGACTTTC
CASSPGVSGANVLTF
>TRBJ1-5|TRBV6-5|-|-
TGTGCCAGCCAGGCTAGAGGGGAAGGACTTCAGCCCCAGCATTTT
CASQARGEGLQPQHF
>TRBJ1-1|TRBV7-2|-|-
TGTGCCAGCAGCTTAAATAAAGTGGTGGGGCGTAACACTGAAGCTTTCTTT
CASSLNKVVGRNTEAFF
>TRBJ2-3|TRBV12-3/TRBV12-4|-|once
TGTGCCATCAAGCGGACCACAGATACGCAGTATTTT
CAIKRTTDTQYF
>TRBJ2-2|TRBV6-5|-|-
TGTGCCAGCGCCATCGGGGAGCTGTTTTTT
CASAIGELFF
>TRBJ1-6|TRBV5-1|TRBD1|-
TGCGCCAGCAGCCCGGGACAGAATAATTCACCCCTCCACTTT
CASSPGQNNSPLHF
>TRBJ2-2|TRBV24-1|-|-
TGTGCCACCAGTGATTCCGGGAACACCGGGGAGCTGTTTTTT
CATSDSGNTGELFF
>TRBJ2-3|TRBV27|-|-
TGTGCCAGCAGTTTCGAGTCGCGTTTAACAGGGTCAGATACGCAGTATTTT
CASSFESRLTGSDTQYF
>TRBJ1-1|TRBV6-2/TRBV6-3|-|-
TGTGCCAGCAGTTACTCGGCAGGAATTGGCACTGAAGCTTTCTTT
CASSYSAGIGTEAFF
>TRBJ2-1|TRBV21-1|-|-
TGTGCCAACTCACTAGCGTGGGATGAGCAGTTCTTC
CANSLAWDEQFF
>TRBJ2-1|TRBV7-3|TRBD1|-
TGTGCCAGCAGTTACAGGGGGAATGAGCAGTTCTTC
CASSYRGNEQFF
>TRBJ1-5|TRBV7-9|TRBD1|-
TGTGCCAGCAGCCGACAGGGACCTAATCAGCCCCAGCATTTT
CASSRQGPNQPQHF
>TRBJ1-5|TRBV27|-|-
TGTGCCAGCAGTTTACGGGGGAACAATCAGCCCCAGCATTTT
CASSLRGNNQPQHF
>TRBJ1-2|TRBV5-6|TRBD1|-
TGTGCCAGCACCTTCAACAGGGGGTCAGGGGGCTACACCTTC
CASTFNRGSGGYTF
>TRBJ2-1|TRBV27|TRBD2|-
TGTGCCAGCAGTCAGGGGACTAGCGGGAGGGCCGGTGAGCAGTTCTTC
CASSQGTSGRAGEQFF
>TRBJ2-3|TRBV19|-|-
TGTGCCAGTAGTATAGCCCAGGGTTCTAGCACAGATACGCAGTATTTT
CASSIAQGSSTDTQYF
>TRBJ1-1|TRBV12-3/TRBV12-4|-|-
TGTGCCAGCAGTTTTAGATGGGGTACTGAAGCTTTCTTT
CASSFRWGTEAFF
>TRBJ2-7|TRBV5-1|-|-
TGCGCCAGCAGCGCCGGGGCCTACGAGCAGTACTTC
CASSAGAYEQYF
>TRBJ2-7|TRBV2|TRBD2|-
TGTGCCAGCAGTAACATAGCGGGGGCCTACGAGCAGTACTTC
CASSNIAGAYEQYF
>TRBJ2-7|TRBV5-4|-|-
TGTGCCAGCAGCTTCAGGCGGGCCGGATCCTACGAGCAGTACTTC
CASSFRRAGSYEQYF
>TRBJ1-5|TRBV7-3|-|-
TGTGCCAGCAGCTTAGGGTTCGGCCAGCCCCAGCATTTT
CASSLGFGQPQHF
>TRBJ2-1|TRBV5-1|-|few
TGCGCCAGCAGCTTGGTACTAGCACCCTACAATGAGCAGTTCTTC
CASSLVLAPYNEQFF
>TRBJ1-3|TRBV2|-|-
TGTGCCAGCAGTGATTGGGCAGGGATGGCAGGAAACACCATATATTTT
CASSDWAGMAGNTIYF
>TRBJ2-7|TRBV4-1|-|once
TGCGCCAGCAGCCTCCGGGACTCCACCTACGAGCAGTACTTC
CASSLRDSTYEQYF
>TRBJ1-3|TRBV5-1|-|-
TGCGCCAGCAGCCCGATAACCGGGACCGCGGTGGACACCATATATTTT
CASSPITGTAVDTIYF
>TRBJ1-6|TRBV6-4|-|-
TGTGCCAGCAGTCACAGGGCCTATAATTCACCCCTCCACTTT
CASSHRAYNSPLHF
>TRBJ2-2|TRBV9|-|-
TGTGCCAGCAGCGTAGCGTCGCGGGCCAGTAGGGCCGGGGAGCTGTTTTTT
CASSVASRASRAGELFF